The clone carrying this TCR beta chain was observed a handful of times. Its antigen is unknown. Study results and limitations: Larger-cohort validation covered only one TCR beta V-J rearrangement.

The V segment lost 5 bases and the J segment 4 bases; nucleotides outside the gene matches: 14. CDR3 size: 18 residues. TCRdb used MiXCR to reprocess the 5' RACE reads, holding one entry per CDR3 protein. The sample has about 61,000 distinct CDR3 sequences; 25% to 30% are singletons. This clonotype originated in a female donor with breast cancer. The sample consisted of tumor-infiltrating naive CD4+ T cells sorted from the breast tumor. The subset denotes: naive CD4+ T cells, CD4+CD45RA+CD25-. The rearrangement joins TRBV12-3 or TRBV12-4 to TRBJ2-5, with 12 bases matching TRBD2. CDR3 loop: CASSPDQSGLAGLETQYF. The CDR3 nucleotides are TGTGCCAGCAGTCCTGACCAATCCGGACTAGCGGGATTAGAGACCCAGTACTTC.